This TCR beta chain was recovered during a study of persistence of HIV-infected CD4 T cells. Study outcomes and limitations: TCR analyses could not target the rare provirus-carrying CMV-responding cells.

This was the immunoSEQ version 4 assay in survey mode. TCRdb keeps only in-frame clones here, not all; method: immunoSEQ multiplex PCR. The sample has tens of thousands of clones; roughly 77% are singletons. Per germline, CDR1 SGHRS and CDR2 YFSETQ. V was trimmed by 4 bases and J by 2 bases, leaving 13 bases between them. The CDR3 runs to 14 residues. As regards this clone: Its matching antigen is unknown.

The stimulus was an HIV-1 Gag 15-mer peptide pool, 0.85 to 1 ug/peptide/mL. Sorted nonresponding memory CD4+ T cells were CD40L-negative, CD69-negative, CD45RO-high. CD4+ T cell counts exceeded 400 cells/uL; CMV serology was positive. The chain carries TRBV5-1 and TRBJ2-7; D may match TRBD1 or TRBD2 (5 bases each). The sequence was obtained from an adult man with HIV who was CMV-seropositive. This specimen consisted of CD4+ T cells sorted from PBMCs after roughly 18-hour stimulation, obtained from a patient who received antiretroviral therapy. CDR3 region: CASSPGTATYEQYF. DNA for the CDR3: TGCGCCAGCAGCCCTGGGACGGCGACCTACGAGCAGTACTTC. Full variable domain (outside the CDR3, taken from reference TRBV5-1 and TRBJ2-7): KAGVTQTPRYLIKTRGQQVTLSCSPISGHRSVSWYQQTPGQGLQFLFEYFSETQRNKGNFPGRFSGRQFSNSRSEMNVSTLELGDSALYLCASSPGTATYEQYFGPGTRLTVT.